Below, 10 T cell receptor beta chains from the same sample are listed, as sequenced in a study of blood T cell repertoires in COVID-19. The table came from immunoSEQ multiplex PCR; TCRdb's copy has only in-frame clones and leaves some out. Of fewer than 150,000 clones detected, approximately 85% appear once; the ten largest clones hold roughly 13%. The sample taken for sequencing was peripheral blood. The source of these receptors is a human donor in a cohort sampled during active COVID-19.

The chain couples TRBV9 to TRBJ1-2; the match to TRBD1 covers 10 bases. CDR3 length: 16 amino acids. CDR1 SGDLS and CDR2 YYNGEE come from the germline V gene. The V segment lost 4 bases and the J segment 4 bases; nucleotides outside the gene matches: 10. The CDR3 DNA reads TGTGCCAGCAGCACCGAGGGACAGGGGATTCTCTATGGCTACACCTTC. Its protein product is CASSTEGQGILYGYTF.

This clone was seen only once. The chain links TRBV2 to TRBJ1-1, with 10 bases identical to TRBD1. Germline V lookup: CDR1 SNHLY, CDR2 FYNNEI. The CDR3 consists of 14 residues. V gave up 3 bases and J gave up 3 bases; unmatched junction bases: 1. CDR3 residues: CASSDGTGDTEAFF. The CDR3 region has the DNA TGTGCCAGCAGTGATGGGACAGGGGACACTGAAGCTTTCTTT.

This sequence joins TRBV30 and TRBJ1-1, with unresolved D. Germline V gene data show CDR1 as GTSNPN and CDR2 as SVGIG (reference sequence). V was clipped by 5 bases and J by 2 bases, with 9 bases between them. This CDR3 has 12 amino acids. The CDR3 loop reads CAWLDINTEAFF. The CDR3, as DNA: TGTGCCTGGTTAGACATAAACACTGAAGCTTTCTTT. Based on the CDR3 plus reference TRBV30 and TRBJ1-1, the full variable domain is SQTIHQWPATLVQPVGSPLSLECTVEGTSNPNLYWYRQAAGRGLQLLFYSVGIGQISSEVPQNLSASRPQDRQFILSSKKLLLSDSGFYLCAWLDINTEAFFGQGTRLTVV.

This rearrangement joins TRBV5-1 to TRBJ1-2; 12 bases fit TRBD1. Germline V gene sequence: CDR1 SGHRS, CDR2 YFSETQ. The CDR3 spans 16 residues. V gave up 0 bases and J gave up 7 bases; unmatched junction bases: 7. CDR3 loop: CASSLDAGQGAAGYTF. CDR3 nucleotide sequence: TGCGCCAGCAGCTTGGATGCGGGACAGGGGGCCGCTGGCTACACCTTC.

The gene calls are TRBV29-1 and TRBJ2-2; weak D call: TRBD1 (7 bases). The CDR3 is 13 amino acids. Trimming removed 4 bases at V and 3 bases at J, with 9 bases between. CDR1 SQVTM and CDR2 ANQGSEA come from the germline V gene. CDR3 residues: CSVGRGDTGELFF. DNA for the CDR3: TGCAGCGTTGGCAGGGGGGACACCGGGGAGCTGTTTTTT.

This chain joins TRBV4-1 and TRBJ2-7, with a tentative D call TRBD1 (6 bases). CDR1 MGHRA and CDR2 YSYEKL come from the germline V gene. V was clipped by 2 bases and J by 3 bases, with 8 bases between them. CDR3 length equals 13 residues. The CDR3 region has the DNA TGCGCCAGCAGCCAAAACAGGGACTACGAGCAGTACTTC. Protein product: CASSQNRDYEQYF.

This sequence joins TRBV5-1 and TRBJ1-1; D uncertain. Germline V gives CDR1 SGHRS, CDR2 YFSETQ. The CDR3 loop spans 14 amino acids. V dropped 1 base and J dropped 0 bases, with 7 bases sitting between them. The CDR3 DNA is TGCGCCAGCAGCTTGATGCAGATGAACACTGAAGCTTTCTTT. It is translated as CASSLMQMNTEAFF.

V usage is TRBV4-1 and J usage is TRBJ1-1; 10 bases fit TRBD1. The V segment lost 1 base and the J segment 5 bases; nucleotides outside the gene matches: 1. CDR1 MGHRA and CDR2 YSYEKL come from the germline V gene. The CDR3 consists of 14 residues. The CDR3 DNA reads TGCGCCAGCAGCCAAGGGGACAGGGGTACTGAAGCTTTCTTT. As protein: CASSQGDRGTEAFF.

This clone was seen just once. The rearrangement joins TRBV4-1 to TRBJ2-7; 9 nucleotides match TRBD2. Germline assignment: CDR1 MGHRA and CDR2 YSYEKL. This CDR3 is built from 18 residues. V lost 3 bases, J lost 2 bases, and 14 bases stayed unmatched. This CDR3 reads CASSQERTSATSPYEQYF. The CDR3 DNA reads as TGCGCCAGCAGCCAGGAAAGGACTAGCGCGACCTCTCCCTACGAGCAGTACTTC.

The rearrangement joins TRBV30 to TRBJ1-1; no reliable D call. This CDR3 region has 13 residues. From germline, CDR1 is GTSNPN and CDR2 SVGIG (reference sequence). Trimming cost V 0 bases and J 3 bases, with 8 bases left between them. CDR3 in DNA: TGTGCCTGGAGTGTACAGAGGGACACTGAAGCTTTCTTT. It specifies CAWSVQRDTEAFF.